This record concerns one T cell receptor (beta chain) sequence. This entry is derived from a study of T cells expressing NK-cell markers. Scientists made TCR beta cDNA using 5'RACE template switching with UMIs. Following a re-call of the 5' RACE reads, TCRdb has one entry per CDR3 protein and lacks DNA. This listing includes approximately 420,000 distinct CDR3 sequences. The CDR3 is 15 residues long. Germline CDR1 is SGHRS and CDR2 is YFSETQ. The TCR sequence derives from a woman aged 45 to 65 in good health. Material for sequencing was blood T cells: a sorted CD56 or NKG2C T cell subset, CD4+ or CD8+ T cells, or bulk PBMC T cells (not recorded which). This chain connects TRBV5-1 to TRBJ1-1; TCRdb returns TRBD1, unconfirmable since there is no DNA. The CDR3 loop is CASSLVGTPEGEAFF.